A single sample gave rise to the 24 T cell receptor beta chains below, sequenced in a study of CD8 T cells in ankylosing spondylitis. These receptors' targets are unknown. Study-wide findings and caveats: Ankylosing spondylitis blood appeared to carry a characteristic TCR beta motif of fewer than 10 highly homologous variants.

TCRdb itself ran the 5' RACE reads through MiXCR, one entry per CDR3 protein. This sample has around 770,000 distinct CDR3 sequences, with 15% to 20% found just once. Sample: blood, either unsorted or a sorted T cell fraction (not recorded which). The receptors were sampled from a male donor with ankylosing spondylitis.

The chain couples TRBV29-1 to TRBJ2-7, with 7 positions matching TRBD1. CDR3 length equals 12 residues. From germline, CDR1 is SQVTM and CDR2 ANQGSEA. The V segment lost 6 bases and the J segment 3 bases; nucleotides outside the gene matches: 5. Written as DNA, the CDR3 is TGCAGCGTGATGGGACAGCTCTACGAGCAGTACTTC. As protein: CSVMGQLYEQYF.

This clonotype has a handful of counts. This chain links TRBV21-1 with TRBJ2-5; TRBD2, the table's D call, lacks a check against the DNA. TRBV21-1 is labeled a pseudogene. This CDR3 spans 17 amino acids. This CDR3 is CASSKVVTSGSWETQYF. Here the CDR3 DNA reads TGTGCCAGCAGCAAAGTGGTGACTAGCGGGAGCTGGGAGACCCAGTACTTC.

The chain links TRBV4-1 to TRBJ2-5, with 7 nucleotides matching TRBD1. V was clipped by 3 bases and J by 0 bases; unmatched bases: 4. The germline V gene has CDR1 MGHRA and CDR2 YSYEKL. The CDR3 totals 15 residues. The CDR3 DNA reads TGCGCCAGCAGCCACCCCGACAGGGACCAAGAGACCCAGTACTTC. Translation gives CASSHPDRDQETQYF.

This CDR3 is CASSIWRDGNQPQHF. CDR3 bases: TGTGCCAGTAGTATTTGGCGGGATGGGAATCAGCCCCAGCATTTT. The V and J genes are TRBV19 and TRBJ1-5; D is uncertain. There are 15 residues in the CDR3. V lost 3 bases, J lost 4 bases, and 13 bases lay in between. Germline V gives CDR1 LNHDA, CDR2 SQIVND (reference sequence).

The chain recombines TRBV5-1 with TRBJ1-4; TRBD1 is a possible D gene (6 bases). Looked up from germline, CDR1 is SGHRS and CDR2 is YFSETQ. The CDR3 totals 14 residues. Trimming left V 2 bases short and J 2 bases short, with 7 bases between. CDR3 DNA: TGCGCCAGCAGCTTCACAGGGACTAATGAAAAACTGTTTTTT. Translating it yields CASSFTGTNEKLFF.

The gene calls are TRBV7-9 and TRBJ2-3, with 9 bases matching TRBD2. Trimming removed 2 bases from V and 2 bases from J; junction bases left unmatched: 5. There are 16 residues in the CDR3. In germline, CDR1 is SEHNR, CDR2 FQNEAQ (reference sequence). CDR3: CASSLRRLADTDTQYF. For the CDR3, the DNA is TGTGCCAGCAGCTTAAGGAGACTAGCGGACACAGATACGCAGTATTTT.

This clonotype was seen a handful of times. CDR3 DNA sequence: TGCGCCAGCAGCTTCCTACAGAGAGACTATGGCTACACCTTC. Translating it yields CASSFLQRDYGYTF. This sequence joins TRBV5-1 and TRBJ1-2; D is uncertain. This CDR3 has 14 amino acids. CDR1 is SGHRS, CDR2 YFSETQ, per germline. V lost 2 bases and J lost 3, with 11 bases in between.

This clonotype turned up a few times. The chain joins TRBV12-3 or TRBV12-4 to TRBJ2-2; D is unresolved. The CDR3 contains 15 residues. Deletions cut 6 bases from V and 7 bases from J, with 18 bases between. The CDR3 DNA reads as TGTGCCAGCAGGGCAGGTGTGACATGGGGCGGGGAGCTGTTTTTT. It translates to CASRAGVTWGGELFF.

This rearrangement joins TRBV7-2 to TRBJ2-1; a possible D gene is TRBD2 (5 bases). This CDR3 has 14 residues. Trimming removed 7 bases from V and 8 bases from J, with 18 bases in between. Germline V lookup: CDR1 SGHTA, CDR2 FQGNSA. The DNA of the CDR3 is TGTGCCAGCACCCCAGTGGGGAGTTCGGATGAGCAGTTCTTC. It codes for CASTPVGSSDEQFF. The full variable domain, completed using reference TRBV7-2 and TRBJ2-1, is GAGVSQSPSNKVTEKGKDVELRCDPISGHTALYWYRQSLGQGLEFLIYFQGNSAPDKSGLPSDRFSAERTGGSVSTLTIQRTQQEDSAVYLCASTPVGSSDEQFFGPGTRLTVL.

A note on this clonotype: Since a much larger clone is just one base distant, this may be a read error. The gene calls are TRBV5-4 and TRBJ2-3; 12 bases map to TRBD2. Germline values: CDR1 SGHNT, CDR2 YYREEE (reference sequence). V lost 4 bases, J lost 5 bases, and 8 bases stayed unmatched. The CDR3 length is 16 residues. CDR3 bases: TGTGCCAGCAGCAGAAGACTAGCGGGGGTGGGAGATACGCAGTATTTT. As protein: CASSRRLAGVGDTQYF.

The sample holds many counts of this clonotype. Germline and junction disagree at one end, which may indicate a read error. This sequence joins TRBV5-1 and TRBJ2-7; TRBD1 matches 9 bases. CDR1 and CDR2 (germline): SGHRS, YFSETQ. This CDR3 is built from 14 residues. The CDR3 spells CASSLGQGSYEQYF. The CDR3 nucleotides read TGTGCCAGCAGTCTCGGACAGGGGTCCTACGAGCAGTACTTC.

This chain uses TRBV20-1 with TRBJ2-3; D not certain. Germline CDR1 reads DFQATT; CDR2 reads SNEGSKA (reference sequence). Trimming shortened V by 0 bases and J by 1 base, and 8 bases separated the two germline ends. This CDR3 region has 14 residues. The CDR3 DNA reads TGCAGTGCTAGAGATGAAAGCGGCACAGATACGCAGTATTTT. Amino acids: CSARDESGTDTQYF.

The sample holds a few counts of this clonotype. V gene TRBV9 combines with J gene TRBJ1-5; D is undetermined. Per the germline V gene, CDR1 is SGDLS and CDR2 is YYNGEE. V lost 2 bases and J 4 bases, leaving 7 bases between the germline ends. This CDR3 contains 13 residues. The DNA of the CDR3 is TGTGCCAGCAGCGTGTATGGAAATCAGCCCCAGCATTTT. Its translation: CASSVYGNQPQHF.

CDR3 residues: CASSLASGRAGEQFF. In nucleotides, the CDR3 is TGTGCCAGCAGCTTAGCTAGCGGGAGGGCAGGCGAGCAGTTCTTC. The chain employs TRBV7-2 and TRBJ2-1; 11 nucleotides match TRBD2. J was trimmed by 10 bases and V by 0 bases; bases with no gene match: 5. Germline CDR1 SGHTA, CDR2 FQGNSA. The CDR3 spans 15 residues.

This chain joins TRBV20-1 and TRBJ1-4; the D gene is possibly TRBD1 (5 bases). The CDR3 sequence is 13 residues long. V was trimmed by 3 bases and J by 3 bases, leaving 8 bases between them. Germline-derived CDR1 and CDR2 are DFQATT and SNEGSKA (reference sequence). CDR3 protein: CSASGGANEKLFF. Written as DNA, the CDR3 is TGCAGTGCTAGCGGAGGGGCTAATGAAAAACTGTTTTTT.

Only a few counts were recorded for this clonotype. This chain links TRBV6-2 or TRBV6-3 with TRBJ2-1, with D unresolved. V was pared by 0 bases and J by 0 bases, with 6 bases between. Germline-derived CDR1 and CDR2 are MNHEY and SVGEGT. The CDR3 is made up of 15 amino acids. CDR3 residues: CASSYSPSSYNEQFF. The CDR3 DNA is TGTGCCAGCAGTTACTCGCCCAGCTCCTACAATGAGCAGTTCTTC.

This chain links TRBV12-3 or TRBV12-4 with TRBJ1-5; no clear D. The CDR3 totals 13 residues. V shed 6 bases and J shed 12 bases, with 18 bases lying between them. The CDR3 region is CASSLAAGRLQHF. Here the CDR3 DNA reads TGTGCCAGCAGCCTCGCTGCGGGCAGGCTCCAGCATTTT.

The table lists this clonotype with a few counts. The chain carries TRBV12-3 or TRBV12-4 and TRBJ2-3; D is perhaps TRBD1 (6 bases). Trimming pared 5 bases from V and 10 bases from J, leaving 25 bases between. There are 16 residues in the CDR3. CDR3 loop: CASSPPWTDPIGAQYF. The CDR3 bases are TGTGCCAGCAGTCCACCCTGGACAGATCCTATTGGGGCGCAGTATTTT.

The V and J genes are TRBV11-3 and TRBJ1-1; tentative D call: TRBD1 (5 bases). The CDR3 runs 15 residues. The ends were cut back, 4 bases at V and 1 base at J, with 13 bases in the middle. Germline V gives CDR1 SGHNT, CDR2 YENEEA. The CDR3 coding sequence is TGTGCCAGCAGCTCAAGACGGCAGGGGAACACTGAAGCTTTCTTT. As protein: CASSSRRQGNTEAFF.

This clonotype was seen a few times. V is TRBV20-1 and J is TRBJ1-2; no clear D. This CDR3 contains 17 residues. Germline V CDR1 and CDR2: DFQATT, SNEGSKA (reference sequence). V gave up 1 base and J gave up 0 bases, with 18 bases separating them. CDR3 nucleotides: TGCAGTGCTAGAGCTACTCGGTGGGAGGGATCTAACTATGGCTACACCTTC. This codes for CSARATRWEGSNYGYTF.

V usage is TRBV20-1 and J usage is TRBJ2-4; 10 bases agree with TRBD1. V was pared by 5 bases and J by 1 base, with 8 bases of the junction left unmatched. The CDR3 is 16 amino acids. Germline CDR1 and CDR2: DFQATT and SNEGSKA (reference sequence). CDR3 protein: CSALPPGQGAKNIQYF. The DNA for the CDR3 is TGCAGTGCTCTCCCACCGGGACAGGGGGCCAAAAACATTCAGTACTTC.

This rearrangement joins TRBV12-3 or TRBV12-4 to TRBJ1-5, with D unresolved. This CDR3 comprises 14 residues. V dropped 2 bases and J dropped 6 bases, with 11 bases sitting between them. The CDR3: CASSLTLEAQPQHF. In DNA, the CDR3 is TGTGCCAGCAGTTTAACCCTAGAAGCTCAGCCCCAGCATTTT.

This clonotype was picked up many times. The J gene is TRBJ2-2, the V gene TRBV5-1; possibly TRBD2 for D (5 bases). Germline V gives CDR1 SGHRS, CDR2 YFSETQ. The V and J ends lost 4 bases and 0 bases respectively, with 13 bases between them. This CDR3 is built from 16 residues. The CDR3: CASSPWGASNTGELFF. The CDR3 DNA follows: TGCGCCAGCAGCCCCTGGGGAGCATCGAACACCGGGGAGCTGTTTTTT.

The V gene is TRBV4-2, the J gene TRBJ2-5; D may match TRBD1 or TRBD2 (5 bases each). The CDR3 contains 14 residues. In germline, CDR1 is LGHNA, CDR2 YNFKEQ. The V end was cut by 1 base, the J end by 5 bases, with 11 bases between. As DNA, the CDR3 is TGTGCCAGCAGCCAAGGGGACGTCGCGGAGACCCAGTACTTC. Amino acid sequence: CASSQGDVAETQYF.